The 32 T cell receptor beta chains listed next were all sequenced from one sample in a study of blood T cells in healthy people across ages. Then a second PCR, running about 6 to 12 cycles, was carried out with a sample-barcoded 5' primer and a J-beta primer mix. TCRdb re-derived calls from the 5' RACE reads in MiXCR, one entry per CDR3 protein. Of around 1,900,000 distinct CDR3 sequences listed, roughly 43% were seen once; the top ten hold more than 20%. Sequencing input: blood. The origin of the receptors is a human donor in good health.

The J gene is TRBJ2-3, the V gene TRBV6-5, with D hard to call. CDR1 and CDR2 from the germline V gene are MNHEY and SVGAGI. The CDR3 is 15 amino acids. V lost 0 bases to trimming and J lost 6 bases, with 13 bases between them. CDR3 region: CASSYSSGLEDTQYF. CDR3 sequence (DNA): TGTGCCAGCAGTTACTCCTCCGGGTTAGAGGATACGCAGTATTTT.

V is TRBV12-5 and J is TRBJ1-5; tentatively, D is TRBD1 (6 bases). Looked up from germline, CDR1 is LGHNT and CDR2 is FRNRAP. This CDR3 is built from 17 residues. The V end was cut by 0 bases, the J end by 1 base, with 13 bases between. The DNA of the CDR3 is TGTGCTAGTGGTTTGGTCGTGACAGGTGAGAGCAATCAGCCCCAGCATTTT. Amino acids: CASGLVVTGESNQPQHF. The full variable domain, with the rest looked up from reference TRBV12-5 and TRBJ1-5, is DARVTQTPRHKVTEMGQEVTMRCQPILGHNTVFWYRQTMMQGLELLAYFRNRAPLDDSGMPKDRFSAEMPDATLATLKIQPSEPRDSAVYFCASGLVVTGESNQPQHFGDGTRLSIL.

Comments on this clonotype: Being one base from a much bigger clone, this may be a read error. The chain carries TRBV29-1 and TRBJ2-4; 7 nucleotides align to TRBD2. The J call may be incorrect, as the DNA end agrees better with TRBJ2-7. Germline lookup yields CDR1 SQVTM and CDR2 ANQGSEA. The CDR3 is made up of 12 amino acids. CDR3 nucleotides: TGCAGCGTTGAAGGGGAGGGATACGAGCAGTACTTC. Encoded protein: CSVEGEGYEQYF.

This clonotype was seen a few times. The chain uses TRBV20-1 and TRBJ2-5; 9 nucleotides align to TRBD2. This CDR3 is built from 13 residues. Germline CDR1 and CDR2: DFQATT and SNEGSKA (reference sequence). Unmatched junction bases numbered 5, after V lost 3 bases and J lost 6 bases. The CDR3 DNA is TGCAGTGCTAGCCTCAGCGGGGGGAAGACCCAGTACTTC. Protein product: CSASLSGGKTQYF.

V is TRBV5-1 and J is TRBJ2-3, with D tentatively TRBD1 or TRBD2 (6 bases each). Trimming left V 0 bases short and J 5 bases short, with 13 bases between. The CDR3 runs to 15 residues. The germline V gene encodes CDR1 SGHRS and CDR2 YFSETQ. The CDR3 coding sequence is TGCGCCAGCAGCTTGGCAGGGGAGGCGAAAGATACGCAGTATTTT. The encoded protein is CASSLAGEAKDTQYF.

The J gene is TRBJ2-7, the V gene TRBV4-3, with D uncertain. The DNA end lines up better with TRBJ2-5; the J call may be wrong. The CDR3 is made up of 16 amino acids. The germline gives CDR1 LGHNA, CDR2 YSLEER. The CDR3 DNA sequence: TGCGCCAGCAGCCAAGAATCCCCCGGTTTCGGGGAGACCCAGTACTTC. This encodes CASSQESPGFGETQYF.

In this sample, this clonotype turned up a few times. The chain carries TRBV12-3 or TRBV12-4 and TRBJ2-7; 9 bases agree with TRBD1. The CDR3 has 14 amino acids. Losses at the gene ends were 6 bases for V and 3 bases for J; bases not matched to a gene: 6. CDR3 residues: CASSGDRVGYEQYF. The CDR3 DNA reads as TGTGCCAGCAGCGGGGACAGGGTGGGCTACGAGCAGTACTTC.

The CDR3 DNA follows: TGTGCCAGCAGCTTAGGGTTTGACCCGGGAGATACGCAGTATTTT. Its translation is CASSLGFDPGDTQYF. The chain is built from TRBV7-2 and TRBJ2-3; D unclear. Germline lookup yields CDR1 SGHTA and CDR2 FQGNSA. This CDR3 spans 15 amino acids. The V and J ends lost 1 base and 5 bases respectively, with 13 bases between them.

V and J are TRBV9 and TRBJ2-1; D possibly corresponds to TRBD2 (6 bases). Germline CDR1 SGDLS, CDR2 YYNGEE. The CDR3 sequence is 15 residues long. V lost 6 bases and J 3 bases, leaving 16 bases between the germline ends. The CDR3: CASNPMGGDYNEQFF. The CDR3 DNA is TGTGCCAGCAACCCCATGGGCGGGGACTACAATGAGCAGTTCTTC.

The J gene is TRBJ1-4, the V gene TRBV11-2; no definite D call. The V end lost 5 bases, the J end lost 8 bases, and 9 bases lay between the germline ends. CDR1 SGHAT and CDR2 FQNNGV come from the germline V gene. There are 12 residues in the CDR3. CDR3 sequence: CASSQIGEKLFF. As DNA, the CDR3 is TGTGCCAGCAGCCAAATAGGGGAAAAACTGTTTTTT.

V gene TRBV20-1 combines with J gene TRBJ1-4, with 7 bases lining up with TRBD1. Per the germline V gene, CDR1 is DFQATT and CDR2 is SNEGSKA (reference sequence). With 7 bases clipped from V and 4 bases from J, the junction kept 6 bases outside the gene matches. The CDR3 sequence is 13 residues long. This CDR3 reads CSVQGGNNEKLFF. The DNA of the CDR3 is TGCAGTGTGCAGGGGGGAAATAATGAAAAACTGTTTTTT.

The V gene is TRBV12-3 or TRBV12-4, the J gene TRBJ2-3; tentative D call: TRBD2 (6 bases). With 6 bases removed from V and 9 bases from J, the gap between germline ends came to 16 bases. This CDR3 has 13 residues. The CDR3 region has the DNA TGTGCCAGCAGACGGGGAGGTTCAGGGACGCAGTATTTT. This encodes CASRRGGSGTQYF.

V gene TRBV7-2 combines with J gene TRBJ1-1; D is perhaps TRBD1 (5 bases). The germline V gene has CDR1 SGHTA and CDR2 FQGNSA. The CDR3 is made up of 15 amino acids. With 1 base removed from V and 1 base from J, the gap between germline ends came to 10 bases. The CDR3 DNA reads TGTGCCAGCAGCTTAGTGATGGGGGGGAACACTGAAGCTTTCTTT. Translated: CASSLVMGGNTEAFF.

The chain combines TRBV6-2 or TRBV6-3 with TRBJ2-1, with D hard to call. The V gene lost 7 bases and the J gene lost 5 bases, with 12 bases spanning the gap. The CDR3 has 13 residues. Germline-derived CDR1 and CDR2 are MNHEY and SVGEGT. The CDR3 protein is CASTLEEHNEQFF. CDR3 nucleotides: TGTGCCAGCACCCTCGAGGAGCACAATGAGCAGTTCTTC.

V usage is TRBV4-2 and J usage is TRBJ2-5; a weak D match, TRBD2 (6 bases). CDR3 length: 17 residues. Trimming took 1 base from V and 2 from J, leaving 17 bases between them. Germline assignment: CDR1 LGHNA and CDR2 YNFKEQ. CDR3 amino acids: CASSQGRDGGGQETQYF. CDR3 coding DNA: TGTGCCAGCAGCCAAGGGCGGGACGGGGGAGGACAAGAGACCCAGTACTTC.

The chain joins TRBV13 to TRBJ2-4; D is possibly TRBD2 (6 bases). Germline V lookup: CDR1 PRHDT, CDR2 FYEKMQ (reference sequence). The CDR3 length is 13 residues. The V end was cut by 10 bases, the J end by 1 base, with 11 bases between. The CDR3 DNA is TGTGCCACGACGCGGGGCGCCAAAAACATTCAGTACTTC. Encoded protein: CATTRGAKNIQYF.

This clonotype has only a few counts. The V call is TRBV9, the J call TRBJ1-6; 7 nucleotides match TRBD1. J lost 5 bases, V lost 4 bases, and 6 bases had no gene match. CDR1 is SGDLS and CDR2 is YYNGEE in the germline V gene. The CDR3 contains 15 residues. The CDR3 region is CASSISGQHNSPLHF. CDR3 sequence (DNA): TGTGCCAGCAGCATATCGGGACAGCATAATTCACCCCTCCACTTT.

This clonotype has only a few counts. CDR3 coding DNA: TGTGCCAGCAGTTACGGAAGGGAAGCTTTCTTT. It encodes CASSYGREAFF. V is TRBV6-2 or TRBV6-3 and J is TRBJ1-1; unclear D gene. The CDR3 length is 11 residues. From germline, CDR1 is MNHEY and CDR2 SVGEGT. Trimming shortened V by 2 bases and J by 8 bases, and 6 bases separated the two germline ends.

This sequence joins TRBV7-9 and TRBJ2-5; a weak D match, TRBD2 (5 bases). The ends were cut back, 4 bases at V and 6 bases at J, with 15 bases in the middle. CDR3 size: 14 residues. The germline gives CDR1 SEHNR, CDR2 FQNEAQ (reference sequence). Written as DNA, the CDR3 is TGTGCCAGCAGCTCCGGCGGGCGTTTGAAGACCCAGTACTTC. Translating it yields CASSSGGRLKTQYF.

This sequence joins TRBV7-6 and TRBJ2-4; D may be TRBD1 (6 bases). CDR1 and CDR2 from the germline V gene are SGHVS and FNYEAQ. The V end was cut by 5 bases, the J end by 3 bases, with 11 bases between. The CDR3 is 14 amino acids. The CDR3 region has the DNA TGTGCCAGCAGCGAACAGGGCATCAAAAACATTCAGTACTTC. It is translated as CASSEQGIKNIQYF. Based on the CDR3 plus reference TRBV7-6 and TRBJ2-4, the full variable domain is GAGVSQSPRYKVTKRGQDVALRCDPISGHVSLYWYRQALGQGPEFLTYFNYEAQQDKSGLPNDRFSAERPEGSISTLTIQRTEQRDSAMYRCASSEQGIKNIQYFGAGTRLSVL.

This clonotype appeared a few times. As DNA, the CDR3 is TGTGCCAGCAGCGACCAGGGACACGAGCAGTACTTC. Amino acid sequence: CASSDQGHEQYF. This chain joins TRBV7-9 and TRBJ2-7; perhaps D is TRBD1 or TRBD2 (5 bases each). Per germline, CDR1 SEHNR and CDR2 FQNEAQ (reference sequence). The CDR3 sequence is 12 residues long. Trimming cost V 5 bases and J 5 bases, with 10 bases left between them.

Comments on this clonotype: At one end, the junction sequence differs from germline, possibly due to a read error. The chain uses TRBV9 and TRBJ1-4, with 7 bases aligning to TRBD1. CDR1 is SGDLS, CDR2 YYNGEE, per germline. CDR3 length: 16 amino acids. CDR3: CASSAGSQGGWEKLFF. In DNA, the CDR3 is TGTGCCAGTAGCGCGGGCTCGCAGGGGGGATGGGAAAAACTGTTTTTT.

V usage is TRBV20-1 and J usage is TRBJ1-3; no definite D call. V was cut by 3 bases and J by 7 bases, with 10 bases left in between. Germline assignment: CDR1 DFQATT and CDR2 SNEGSKA (reference sequence). There are 12 residues in the CDR3. The DNA of the CDR3 is TGCAGTGCTAGTTTCGGAGACAACACCATATATTTT. The encoded protein is CSASFGDNTIYF.

This clonotype was picked up one time. This sequence joins TRBV20-1 and TRBJ1-2; D may be TRBD1 (5 bases). Germline CDR1 and CDR2: DFQATT and SNEGSKA (reference sequence). V was trimmed by 7 bases and J by 4 bases, leaving 19 bases between them. The CDR3 totals 14 residues. CDR3 region: CSGIRDQGFYGYTF. The DNA of the CDR3 is TGCAGTGGGATCCGGGATCAGGGCTTCTATGGCTACACCTTC.

Here the CDR3 reads CASSRWGPQRHTYEQYF. In DNA form, the CDR3 reads TGTGCCAGCAGCCGTTGGGGCCCACAACGGCACACCTACGAGCAGTACTTC. The rearrangement uses TRBV3-1 and TRBJ2-7; possibly TRBD1 for D (5 bases). This CDR3 has 17 amino acids. Between the trimmed V and J ends, which lost 4 bases and 2 bases, there was a span of 21 bases. Germline V lookup: CDR1 LGHDT, CDR2 YNNKEL (reference sequence).

This chain uses TRBV28 with TRBJ1-2; D gene uncertain. The CDR3 is made up of 15 amino acids. V was cut by 3 bases and J by 3 bases, with 14 bases left in between. Per the germline V gene, CDR1 is MDHEN and CDR2 is SYDVKM. CDR3 region: CASSFVRTAYYGYTF. CDR3 bases: TGTGCCAGCAGTTTTGTGAGGACCGCGTACTATGGCTACACCTTC.

Note on this clonotype: One end of the junction fails to match germline, which may point to a read error. The chain links TRBV10-3 to TRBJ2-1; TRBD1 matches at 12 bases. This CDR3 spans 13 amino acids. Germline V gives CDR1 ENHRY, CDR2 SYGVKD. CDR3 bases: TGTACCATCAGGGGACAGGGGGCGCGTGAGCAGTTCTTC. This gives the protein CTIRGQGAREQFF.

The J gene is TRBJ1-1, the V gene TRBV6-1; D might be TRBD1 (5 bases). Germline CDR1 reads MNHNS; CDR2 reads SASEGT. The CDR3 runs 14 residues. The V end was cut by 6 bases, the J end by 6 bases, with 17 bases between. The CDR3 sequence is CASSAQGRSAEAFF. The CDR3 bases are TGTGCCAGCAGCGCCCAGGGTAGGTCGGCTGAAGCTTTCTTT.

In the case of this clonotype: An end of the junction does not agree with germline; a read error may underlie this. The CDR3 DNA sequence: TGTGCTAGCAGCTTAGAGGCTCCGGGTTTGAGAGATACGCAGTATTTT. This sequence encodes CASSLEAPGLRDTQYF. The gene calls are TRBV7-7 and TRBJ2-3; D gene uncertain. Germline CDR1 reads SSHAT; CDR2 reads FNYEAQ (reference sequence). The CDR3 sequence is 16 residues long.

The chain recombines TRBV20-1 with TRBJ1-5; the match to TRBD1 covers 7 bases. CDR1 is DFQATT and CDR2 is SNEGSKA in the germline V gene (reference sequence). V lost 6 bases to trimming and J lost 6 bases; unmatched junction nucleotides: 17. CDR3 size: 16 residues. The CDR3 protein is CSARRQGTGTGQPQHF. DNA of the CDR3: TGCAGTGCGAGACGACAGGGTACGGGCACGGGTCAGCCCCAGCATTTT.

This clonotype occurred a few times. The chain uses TRBV15 and TRBJ2-1; TRBD2 is a possible D gene (6 bases). CDR1 and CDR2 (germline): LNHNV, YYDKDF (reference sequence). The CDR3 has 15 amino acids. V lost 6 bases and J 6 bases, leaving 18 bases between the germline ends. CDR3 amino acids: CATRPGLIGGNEQFF. In DNA form, the CDR3 reads TGTGCCACCAGGCCGGGACTTATAGGCGGCAATGAGCAGTTCTTC.

The genes are TRBV29-1 and TRBJ2-1, with D unresolved. The CDR3 loop spans 14 amino acids. V gave up 5 bases and J gave up 4 bases, with 15 bases separating them. Germline CDR1 is SQVTM and CDR2 is ANQGSEA. The CDR3 spells CSVNTIRFYNEQFF. CDR3 sequence (DNA): TGCAGCGTTAACACGATTCGTTTTTACAATGAGCAGTTCTTC.